This T cell receptor (beta chain) was captured in a study of OX40 agonist ivuxolimab in advanced cancers. In the study overall: As their treatment, patients were administered ivuxolimab, an agonistic anti-OX40 (CD134) antibody. At 82.7% male, the cohort had a mean age of roughly 60 years, ranging from roughly 20 to 90.

Germline assignment: CDR1 SGHNT and CDR2 YYREEE (reference sequence). The CDR3 length is 14 residues. The V and J ends lost 0 bases and 4 bases respectively, with 8 bases between them. Assay used: immunoSEQ multiplex PCR; TCRdb lists only in-frame clones, some missing. The profile covers fewer than 85,000 clones, with 80% to 90% appearing a single time and under 0.65% taken by the ten largest. This receptor was obtained from an adult with an advanced solid tumor such as melanoma, head and neck, liver or kidney cancer. V usage is TRBV5-4 and J usage is TRBJ2-1, with D uncertain. The source was CD4+ or CD8+ T cells sorted from blood, collected in a trial of the OX40 agonist ivuxolimab. The DNA of the CDR3 is TGTGCCAGCAGCTTGGATGCCAGATACAATGAGCAGTTCTTC. It yields the protein CASSLDARYNEQFF.